The rows below give T cell receptor beta chains drawn from one sample of a study of blood T cells in healthy people across ages. Using its own MiXCR run on the 5' RACE reads, TCRdb lists one record per CDR3 protein. Altogether 500,000 to 600,000 distinct CDR3 sequences are present, 27% being singletons, with the ten largest covering under 20%. Source material: blood. All receptors derive from a woman between 65 and 79 years old in good health. CDR3s include the opening cysteine and the closing phenylalanine or tryptophan. Each record gives: V gene, clone size, D gene, J gene, CDR3 DNA, CDR3 protein. D genes are given only for firm matches. The size of a clone is reported for some rows only, either as once, few or many, or as a class for expanded clones.

V gene: TRBV4-3
clone size: few
D gene: NA
J gene: TRBJ2-7
CDR3 DNA: TGCGCCAGCAGCCGTCTAGCCTTCTACGAGCAGTACTTC
CDR3 protein: CASSRLAFYEQYF

V gene: TRBV7-6
clone size: few
D gene: TRBD1
J gene: TRBJ2-1
CDR3 DNA: TGTGCCAGCAGCCTCCGACAGGGAAGAGGTGAGCAGTTCTTC
CDR3 protein: CASSLRQGRGEQFF

V gene: TRBV7-9
clone size: few
D gene: NA
J gene: TRBJ2-5
CDR3 DNA: TGTGCCAGCAGCTTAGTTCTGCAGGGCCGAGAGACCCAGTACTTC
CDR3 protein: CASSLVLQGRETQYF

V gene: TRBV4-2
clone size: NA
D gene: TRBD1
J gene: TRBJ1-4
CDR3 DNA: TGTGCCAGCAGACACGGACAGGGCGAGGGGGGCAGCGAAAAACTGTTTTTT
CDR3 protein: CASRHGQGEGGSEKLFF

V gene: TRBV7-3
clone size: NA
D gene: NA
J gene: TRBJ1-6
CDR3 DNA: TGTGCCAGCAGCTTCCTAGGGAGGTCCTATAATTCACCCCTCCACTTT
CDR3 protein: CASSFLGRSYNSPLHF

V gene: TRBV2
clone size: few
D gene: NA
J gene: TRBJ2-1
CDR3 DNA: TGTGCCAGCAGTCCTAGACACAGGGTTTTGGATGAGCAGTTCTTC
CDR3 protein: CASSPRHRVLDEQFF

V gene: TRBV7-6
clone size: NA
D gene: NA
J gene: TRBJ2-5
CDR3 DNA: TGTGCCAGCAGCGGTGACACCGGGGGAGAGACCCAGTACTTC
CDR3 protein: CASSGDTGGETQYF

V gene: TRBV7-2
clone size: NA
D gene: TRBD1
J gene: TRBJ2-3
CDR3 DNA: TGTGCCAGCAGCTCCCAGGGGGCCCCTGGCACAGATACGCAGTATTTT
CDR3 protein: CASSSQGAPGTDTQYF

V gene: TRBV20-1
clone size: NA
D gene: NA
J gene: TRBJ2-2
CDR3 DNA: TGCAGTGCTAGAGGGGCCAGGGCCACGAACACCGGGGAGCTGTTTTTT
CDR3 protein: CSARGARATNTGELFF

V gene: TRBV5-1
clone size: few
D gene: NA
J gene: TRBJ2-5
CDR3 DNA: TGCGCCAGCAGCTTGGGAGGACAGACAGGAGAGACCCAGTACTTC
CDR3 protein: CASSLGGQTGETQYF

V gene: TRBV7-3
clone size: NA
D gene: NA
J gene: TRBJ2-3
CDR3 DNA: TGTGCCAGCAGCTTAATTCGGACGCGGAGCACAGATACGCAGTATTTT
CDR3 protein: CASSLIRTRSTDTQYF

V gene: TRBV28
clone size: few
D gene: NA
J gene: TRBJ1-5
CDR3 DNA: TGTGCCAGCAGTTTTAGGACAGTTAGCAATCAGCCCCAGCATTTT
CDR3 protein: CASSFRTVSNQPQHF

V gene: TRBV20-1
clone size: NA
D gene: TRBD1
J gene: TRBJ1-1
CDR3 DNA: TGCAGTGCCAAGAGGACAGGGGGAGCAGCTGAAGCTTTCTTT
CDR3 protein: CSAKRTGGAAEAFF

V gene: TRBV7-9
clone size: NA
D gene: NA
J gene: TRBJ2-2
CDR3 DNA: TGTGCCAGAACTGGGGCATCCAACACCGGGGAGCTGTTTTTT
CDR3 protein: CARTGASNTGELFF

V gene: TRBV29-1
clone size: few
D gene: NA
J gene: TRBJ1-2
CDR3 DNA: TGCAGCGTTGGGGCGGTGAACTATGGCTACACCTTC
CDR3 protein: CSVGAVNYGYTF

V gene: TRBV20-1
clone size: NA
D gene: TRBD2
J gene: TRBJ2-1
CDR3 DNA: TGCAGTGCTAGAGTCCACCAGCAGATAGCGGGGGCTGGGAATGAGCAGTTCTTC
CDR3 protein: CSARVHQQIAGAGNEQFF

V gene: TRBV12-5
clone size: NA
D gene: NA
J gene: TRBJ1-1
CDR3 DNA: TGTGCTAGTGGTTCCCCGATATACCCAGGAGAAGCTTTCTTT
CDR3 protein: CASGSPIYPGEAFF

V gene: TRBV3-1
clone size: NA
D gene: NA
J gene: TRBJ1-1
CDR3 DNA: TGTGCCAGCAGCCAAGATCTCTCGGGGGGAGAAGCTTTCTTT
CDR3 protein: CASSQDLSGGEAFF

V gene: TRBV7-9
clone size: NA
D gene: NA
J gene: TRBJ1-3
CDR3 DNA: TGTGCCAGCTTAGAGTACTCTGGAAACACCATATATTTT
CDR3 protein: CASLEYSGNTIYF

V gene: TRBV12-3/TRBV12-4
clone size: NA
D gene: NA
J gene: TRBJ2-2
CDR3 DNA: TGTGCCTGCAGTTTAGACACGCCCGGGGAGCTGTTTTTT
CDR3 protein: CACSLDTPGELFF

V gene: TRBV5-5
clone size: few
D gene: TRBD1
J gene: TRBJ2-7
CDR3 DNA: TGTGCCAGCAGCACCCAGGGGGTTCAATTCTACGAGCAGTACTTC
CDR3 protein: CASSTQGVQFYEQYF

V gene: TRBV14
clone size: few
D gene: TRBD2
J gene: TRBJ2-3
CDR3 DNA: TGTGCCAGCAGCTCCTTGGTAGCGGGGGCTTTCACAGATACGCAGTATTTT
CDR3 protein: CASSSLVAGAFTDTQYF

V gene: TRBV5-1
clone size: NA
D gene: TRBD1
J gene: TRBJ1-2
CDR3 DNA: TGCGCCAGCAGCTTGGGACAGGGGGCGAGTGGCTACACCTTC
CDR3 protein: CASSLGQGASGYTF

V gene: TRBV10-3
clone size: NA
D gene: NA
J gene: TRBJ2-7
CDR3 DNA: TGTGCCATCAGGGACTTGCGCGGCGAGCAGTACTTC
CDR3 protein: CAIRDLRGEQYF

V gene: TRBV4-1
clone size: few
D gene: NA
J gene: TRBJ2-5
CDR3 DNA: TGCGCCAGCAGCCAAGTAGAGTCTAGGATTGAAGAGACCCAGTACTTC
CDR3 protein: CASSQVESRIEETQYF

V gene: TRBV18
clone size: few
D gene: NA
J gene: TRBJ2-7
CDR3 DNA: TGTGCCAGCTCACCCCCTGCAGGGCAGGACGAGCAGTACTTC
CDR3 protein: CASSPPAGQDEQYF

V gene: TRBV3-1
clone size: NA
D gene: NA
J gene: TRBJ2-1
CDR3 DNA: TGTGCCAGCAGCATCTCCGGGCCGCAGTTCTTC
CDR3 protein: CASSISGPQFF

V gene: TRBV20-1
clone size: few
D gene: NA
J gene: TRBJ2-6
CDR3 DNA: TGCAGTGCTATGGGGGGCAGGCGACACTCTGGGGCCAACGTCCTGACTTTC
CDR3 protein: CSAMGGRRHSGANVLTF

V gene: TRBV4-2
clone size: NA
D gene: NA
J gene: TRBJ2-5
CDR3 DNA: TGTGCCAGCAGCCAGGGGCGAGGTTCGGAGACCCAGTACTTC
CDR3 protein: CASSQGRGSETQYF

V gene: TRBV6-5
clone size: NA
D gene: NA
J gene: TRBJ1-2
CDR3 DNA: TGTGCCAGCAGTTACGTGTCGGGGGGGTTTGACTATGGCTACACCTTC
CDR3 protein: CASSYVSGGFDYGYTF

V gene: TRBV4-1
clone size: few
D gene: TRBD2
J gene: TRBJ2-2
CDR3 DNA: TGCGCCAGCAGCCATAATCTAGCGGGGGGCGACGCCGGGGAGCTGTTTTTT
CDR3 protein: CASSHNLAGGDAGELFF

V gene: TRBV20-1
clone size: few
D gene: NA
J gene: TRBJ2-5
CDR3 DNA: TGCAGTGCCGAAGACCGAGTCCAAGAGACCCAGTACTTC
CDR3 protein: CSAEDRVQETQYF

V gene: TRBV6-6
clone size: NA
D gene: NA
J gene: TRBJ2-1
CDR3 DNA: TGTGCCAGCATTAGGGGGGGCTACAATGAGCAGTTCTTC
CDR3 protein: CASIRGGYNEQFF

V gene: TRBV11-2
clone size: few
D gene: TRBD2
J gene: TRBJ2-1
CDR3 DNA: TGTGCCAGCAGCTTGGGGGGGGGAATCTACAATGAGCAGTTCTTC
CDR3 protein: CASSLGGGIYNEQFF

V gene: TRBV20-1
clone size: few
D gene: NA
J gene: TRBJ2-5
CDR3 DNA: TGCAGTCCGCGGGACCAAGAGACCCAGTACTTC
CDR3 protein: CSPRDQETQYF

V gene: TRBV12-3/TRBV12-4
clone size: few
D gene: TRBD1
J gene: TRBJ2-7
CDR3 DNA: TGTGCCAGCTGTGGGACAGGGCTGGGCGAGCAGTACTTC
CDR3 protein: CASCGTGLGEQYF

V gene: TRBV7-2
clone size: NA
D gene: NA
J gene: TRBJ2-7
CDR3 DNA: TGTGCCAGCAGCAGGATGGCATCATCCTACGAGCAGTACTTC
CDR3 protein: CASSRMASSYEQYF